The 21 T cell receptor beta chains below come from one sample, sequenced in a study of identical twins. TCRdb reanalysed the 5' RACE reads using MiXCR and keeps one entry per CDR3 protein. Of 500,000 to 700,000 distinct CDR3 sequences listed, roughly 7.2% are singletons. This sample was shared with a second study, whose subject was yellow fever vaccine responses in identical twins.

The material sequenced was PBMCs. The receptor source for this set is a woman under 30 in good health.

There are a few counts of this clonotype. The chain uses TRBV5-6 and TRBJ2-7; D unresolved. V lost 0 bases to trimming and J lost 0 bases, with 7 bases between them. There are 14 residues in the CDR3. CDR1 SGHDT and CDR2 YYEEEE come from the germline V gene. The DNA of the CDR3 is TGTGCCAGCAGCTTGGGATCGGACTCCTACGAGCAGTACGTC. Translated: CASSLGSDSYEQYV.

This clonotype was observed many times. The chain links TRBV20-1 to TRBJ2-1; no reliable D call. Trimming removed 2 bases from V and 2 bases from J, with 1 base in between. CDR1 is DFQATT, CDR2 SNEGSKA, per germline (reference sequence). The CDR3 has 11 amino acids. The CDR3 DNA sequence: TGCAGTGCTAGACCCTACAATGAGCAGTTCTTC. It translates to CSARPYNEQFF.

The genes are TRBV20-1 and TRBJ2-5; D is unresolved. Trimming took off 1 base at V and 5 bases at J, with 17 bases between the two ends. This CDR3 has 15 residues. Per germline, CDR1 DFQATT and CDR2 SNEGSKA (reference sequence). The CDR3 nucleotides read TGCAGTGCTAGAGGCTCGGTGGGAAACTTGGAGACCCAGTACTTC. This sequence encodes CSARGSVGNLETQYF.

This clonotype was observed a handful of times. This rearrangement joins TRBV21-1 to TRBJ2-7. TRBV21-1 has pseudogene status. The CDR3 length is 13 residues. The CDR3 sequence: CASSKLRYYEQYF. CDR3 coding DNA: TGTGCCAGCAGCAAACTCCGATACTACGAGCAGTACTTC.

This clonotype was counted between two and nine times. The rearrangement links TRBV28 to TRBJ1-2, with 7 bases identical to TRBD1. Germline V gene data show CDR1 as MDHEN and CDR2 as SYDVKM. Germline trimming cut 7 bases from V and 4 bases from J; bases unmatched to any gene: 3. The CDR3 is 12 amino acids. CDR3 coding DNA: TGTGCCAGCACGACAGGGCCCTATGGCTACACCTTC. The encoded protein is CASTTGPYGYTF.

This clonotype has a handful of counts. The gene calls are TRBV12-3 or TRBV12-4 and TRBJ2-5, with TRBD1 matching 7 bases. The ends lost 5 bases at V and 12 bases at J; junction bases unmatched: 9. The CDR3 runs to 12 residues. The CDR3 sequence: CASSVGDRPKYF. CDR3 coding DNA: TGTGCCAGCAGTGTAGGGGACAGACCAAAGTACTTC.

This chain links TRBV12-3 or TRBV12-4 with TRBJ2-3; D is unresolved. The V end was cut by 5 bases, the J end by 7 bases, with 7 bases between. The CDR3 loop spans 11 amino acids. CDR3 sequence reads: CASSLGYTQYF. DNA for the CDR3: TGTGCCAGCAGTCTTGGGTATACGCAGTATTTT.

CDR3 loop: CASSRTGGENTEAFF. DNA for the CDR3: TGCGCCAGCAGCAGAACAGGGGGCGAGAACACTGAAGCTTTCTTT. The chain couples TRBV5-1 to TRBJ1-1, with TRBD1 matching over 9 bases. V was clipped by 4 bases and J by 1 base; unmatched bases: 5. CDR1 is SGHRS and CDR2 is YFSETQ in the germline V gene. This CDR3 region has 15 residues.

This clonotype came up many times. DNA for the CDR3: TGTGCCAGCAGCCCTGGGGCGGGGGGCACAGATACGCAGTATTTT. Protein product: CASSPGAGGTDTQYF. The chain joins TRBV12-3 or TRBV12-4 to TRBJ2-3, with 7 bases identical to TRBD2. Losses at the gene ends were 6 bases for V and 1 base for J; bases not matched to a gene: 7. The CDR3 contains 15 residues.

This clonotype was recorded a few times. The V call is TRBV20-1, the J call TRBJ1-1; weak D call: TRBD1 (6 bases). Germline assignment: CDR1 DFQATT and CDR2 SNEGSKA (reference sequence). With 4 bases removed from V and 7 bases from J, the gap between germline ends came to 7 bases. The CDR3 contains 10 residues. CDR3 nucleotide sequence: TGCAGTGCTAAGGACAGTGAAGCTTTCTTT. Amino acid sequence: CSAKDSEAFF.

The chain combines TRBV7-8 with TRBJ2-1, with unresolved D. The V end was cut by 2 bases, the J end by 7 bases, with 9 bases between. The germline CDR1 and CDR2 sequences are SGHVS and FQNEAQ. The length of the CDR3 is 13 residues. CDR3 protein: CASSLPGANEQFF. The CDR3, as DNA: TGTGCCAGCAGCTTACCGGGCGCGAATGAGCAGTTCTTC.

This clonotype was picked up a small number of times. This chain connects TRBV6-4 to TRBJ2-3; 7 bases are a match to TRBD2. This CDR3 is built from 15 residues. In germline, CDR1 is MRHNA, CDR2 SNTAGT. The V gene end was trimmed by 3 bases and the J gene end by 2 bases; junction bases not matched to a gene: 5. CDR3 nucleotide sequence: TGTGCCAGCAGTGAATACGGGGGGACCACAGATACGCAGTATTTT. Translation: CASSEYGGTTDTQYF.

Only a few counts were recorded for this clonotype. The chain uses TRBV7-8 and TRBJ1-1; 7 nucleotides agree with TRBD1. Germline V gene lookup returns CDR1 SGHVS and CDR2 FQNEAQ. CDR3 length: 19 amino acids. Unmatched junction bases numbered 21, after V lost 5 bases and J lost 3 bases. Written as DNA, the CDR3 is TGTGCCAGCAGCCCACAGGGGTATGCCCGAAAACCAGGGGACACTGAAGCTTTCTTT. This translates into CASSPQGYARKPGDTEAFF.

The chain recombines TRBV3-1 with TRBJ2-7; D is possibly TRBD2 (6 bases). From germline, CDR1 is LGHDT and CDR2 YNNKEL (reference sequence). The CDR3 consists of 15 residues. V was shortened by 0 bases and J by 3 bases, with 12 bases between the two germline ends. CDR3 nucleotide sequence: TGTGCCAGCAGCCAAGATCGCGGGAATATCTACGAGCAGTACTTC. Protein: CASSQDRGNIYEQYF.

This clonotype came up many times. The chain joins TRBV6-5 to TRBJ2-1; 8 nucleotides match TRBD2. CDR3 size: 15 residues. Losses at the gene ends were 2 bases for V and 14 bases for J; bases not matched to a gene: 14. Germline values: CDR1 MNHEY, CDR2 SVGAGI. This chain's CDR3 is CASSYGGGSGVSEFF. In DNA, the CDR3 is TGTGCCAGCAGTTACGGTGGGGGTAGCGGGGTATCAGAGTTCTTC.

This clonotype was observed a few times. The chain combines TRBV5-4 with TRBJ2-7, with D possibly TRBD1 on 6 matching bases. CDR3 length: 14 amino acids. Deletions cut 4 bases from V and 1 base from J, with 12 bases between. In germline, CDR1 is SGHNT, CDR2 YYREEE (reference sequence). The CDR3 DNA sequence: TGTGCCAGCAGCGAGGACAGCAAATCCTACGAGCAGTACTTC. As protein: CASSEDSKSYEQYF.

This clonotype appeared a few times. The chain links TRBV6-5 to TRBJ2-5, with D possibly being TRBD1 (6 bases). This CDR3 region has 15 residues. CDR1 is MNHEY and CDR2 is SVGAGI in the germline V gene. V lost 0 bases to trimming and J lost 0 bases, with 8 bases between them. CDR3 coding DNA: TGTGCCAGCAGTTACTCCGGGACAAACCAAGAGACCCAGTACTTC. Encoded protein: CASSYSGTNQETQYF.

V usage is TRBV25-1 and J usage is TRBJ2-1; possibly TRBD2 for D (6 bases). The end of the DNA aligns better with TRBJ2-5, so the J call may be wrong. This CDR3 is built from 15 residues. Germline V gene lookup returns CDR1 MGHDK and CDR2 SYGVNS. The CDR3: CASSEWGTYQETQYF. The CDR3 DNA reads as TGTGCCAGCAGTGAATGGGGGACTTACCAAGAGACCCAGTACTTC.

This clonotype appeared a few times. J is TRBJ2-5 and V is TRBV5-6; 8 positions match TRBD1. This CDR3 is built from 15 residues. CDR1 SGHDT and CDR2 YYEEEE come from the germline V gene. Trimming removed 2 bases from V and 2 bases from J; junction bases left unmatched: 5. As DNA, the CDR3 is TGTGCCAGCAGCTTCGGACAGGGCAGACAAGAGACCCAGTACTTC. Amino acids: CASSFGQGRQETQYF.

This clonotype was detected only a few times. The chain recombines TRBV12-5 with TRBJ1-1, with TRBD1 matching 11 bases. CDR1 LGHNT and CDR2 FRNRAP come from the germline V gene. V shed 6 bases, J shed 3 bases, and the junction held 6 bases outside the gene matches. The CDR3 has 15 residues. CDR3 loop: CASGGQGVDDTEAFF. The DNA for the CDR3 is TGTGCTAGTGGGGGACAGGGGGTTGATGACACTGAAGCTTTCTTT.

This clonotype was counted between two and nine times. The chain joins TRBV6-1 to TRBJ1-4; D not resolved. Germline CDR1 and CDR2: MNHNS and SASEGT. This CDR3 has 15 residues. V was pared by 1 base and J by 0 bases, with 6 bases between. CDR3 in DNA: TGTGCCAGCAGTGAAGGTAGTGCAACTAATGAAAAACTGTTTTTT. This encodes CASSEGSATNEKLFF.